The sequence of this T cell receptor (beta chain) was determined in a study of shared clonotypes between healthy human individuals. Whole-study results and caveats: In the sorted subsets, rarefaction showed sequencing was incomplete despite large depth. Naive subsets, compared against memory subsets, generally had larger estimated richness values.

This CDR3 has 14 amino acids. Germline lookup yields CDR1 MNHEY and CDR2 SVGAGI. V was shortened by 6 bases and J by 8 bases, with 17 bases between the two germline ends. This clone was detected only a few times. Its specificity is unknown. The repertoire was sequenced with immunoSEQ multiplex PCR; TCRdb's copy has only in-frame clones and lacks some. The repertoire holds about 2,500,000 clones, with just over 90% as singletons. All donors were healthy HIV-negative adults lacking recent acute infections or vaccinations. The TCR originated in a man in his late teens or twenties in good health. The rearrangement links TRBV6-5 to TRBJ1-5; D possibly corresponds to TRBD1 (5 bases). Sequenced material: naive CD4+ T cells sorted from blood. Subset given: CD45RA+ positively selected. The CDR3 DNA sequence: TGTGCCAGCAGCCCCGGGACGGGGGGTGAGCCCCAGCATTTT. As protein: CASSPGTGGEPQHF.